This TCR beta chain was profiled in a study of T cells after yellow fever vaccination (dated by TCRdb to between 2017 and 2020). Broadly, across the study: The SMART-Seq v4 Ultra Low Input RNA kit was used to prepare libraries from fractions with low cell numbers. To track T-cell clones before and after primary and booster YFV17D yellow fever vaccination, bulk TCR alpha and beta repertoires were sequenced longitudinally. Two healthy male donors made up the cohort, one aged 18 to 30 years and the other aged 30 to 39 years. Blood samples were taken at several timepoints before and after primary and secondary immunization, and bulk PBMC replicates and cell subsets were isolated.

Beyond this particular receptor, the publication reports: A small share of clonotypes occurred in both CD4 and CD8 compartments, likely arising from convergent recombination. After the booster, most of the clones that had expanded following primary vaccination were detected again (almost 98% of CD4 and more than 85% of CD8), which suggests that memory was broadly maintained. Compared with the primary T-cell response, the secondary T-cell response was weaker but faster, peaking on day 5 rather than day 15. Because the study included only a couple of donors, the extent to which the findings can be generalized is limited. Computational filtering was needed because FACS-sorted repertoires could contain abundant contaminating clonotypes from the bulk population.

Synthesis of TCR cDNA relied on 5'RACE template switching, a step that introduced a universal primer site along with unique molecular identifiers. Priming for cDNA synthesis came from both the TCR alpha and TCR beta constant segments. Library amplification used two PCR steps, and the second PCR step added sample barcodes and sequencing adapters. Sequencing of the libraries was done on either Illumina HiSeq 2500 (2x100 bp) or NovaSeq (2x150 bp). In the authors' own workflow: MIGEC handled demultiplexing of reads and collapsing into UMI consensus sequences, while MiXCR performed V(D)J alignment. Vaccine-responding clonotypes were defined with edgeR using replicate PBMC samples, requiring FDR below 0.01 and a log2 fold change above 5 up to day 15. Each bulk clonotype was labeled CD4 or CD8 based on which sequenced repertoire, CD4 or CD8, contained the clonotype at higher abundance. Using fastp at Q25 and MiXCR, TCRdb reprocessed the public reads and kept productive beta chains. Entries are consolidated by CDR3 protein sequence, retaining the most common genes and DNA. TCRdb's processing, not the authors' own work, is the source of the V and J calls. This sample comprises hundreds of thousands of distinct CDR3 sequences, less than 15% of them detected only once. Jointly, the top ten make up around 15% of the sample.

For this clonotype: Its antigen is not yet known. No qualities accompany the bases; no much larger clone lies one base away.

According to the study, the label for this sample's treatment or condition signals: live attenuated yellow fever vaccine strain. At each blood-draw timepoint, two biological replicates of bulk PBMCs were obtained. A standard Ficoll-Paque protocol was used to isolate PBMCs from peripheral blood. RNA was extracted with TriZol from bulk PBMCs, CD4 and CD8 fractions, and dextramer-positive and dextramer-negative fractions. In the germline V gene (reference sequence), CDR1 corresponds to DFQATT and CDR2 to SNEGSKA. The CDR3 runs 14 amino acids, cysteine and phenylalanine included. The kept DNA is CDR3 alone, 42 bases in frame from the first base. V is cut back by 3 bases and J by 4 bases, with 6 bases in the junction unmatched.

The V and J genes are TRBV20-1 and TRBJ2-7; 10 middle bases align to TRBD1. Sequencing used PBMCs, obtained on the day of the yellow fever booster vaccination. The clonotype originates from a young man who received the YFV17D yellow fever vaccine. Read as DNA, the sequence is TGCAGTGCTAGTGCGGACAGGGGGTTTTACGAGCAGTACTTC. Translated, it reads CSASADRGFYEQYF.